This TCR beta chain is drawn from a study of regulatory T cells in long-lasting Graves disease. This clonotype has ten or more counts. The antigen is undetermined. According to the study, TCR beta libraries were built with iRepertoire HTBI primers and CDR3-region Arm-PCR. TCRdb passed the multiplex PCR reads through MiXCR, listing each CDR3 protein once. The sample shows 300,000 to 400,000 distinct CDR3 sequences, about 18% of them seen only once. Study outcomes and limitations: Persistent disease showed a preference for TRBV28, TRBJ1-2 and TRBJ2-5. The researchers studied only peripheral blood, not thyroid tissue. TCR diversity was lower in persistent than newly diagnosed Graves' disease.

The V end was cut by 4 bases, the J end by 7 bases, with 8 bases between. Germline CDR1 is GTSNPN and CDR2 is SVGIG (reference sequence). The CDR3 consists of 11 residues. Time point specified: newly diagnosed GD, antithyroid drugs for less than 3 months. TCR sequences were obtained from RNA taken from PBMCs. As collected, the peripheral blood samples measured 7.5 to 9 milliliters each and went into EDTA tubes. The V gene is TRBV30, the J gene TRBJ2-1; D may be TRBD2 (5 bases). The clonotype comes from a female donor with Graves disease. The sample consisted of peripheral blood mononuclear cells (PBMCs), taken at new diagnosis, from a patient treated with antithyroid drugs. For the CDR3, the DNA is TGTGCCTGGACACTAGAGAATGAGCAGTTCTTC. The encoded protein is CAWTLENEQFF.